This T cell receptor beta chain appears in the sequencing data of a study of T-cell reconstitution after alpha-beta-depleted transplantation in children. This clonotype was observed a few times. The CDR3 sequence is 13 residues long. Germline lookup yields CDR1 DFQATT and CDR2 SNEGSKA (reference sequence). Trimming removed 0 bases at V and 1 base at J, with 3 bases between. The authors prepared the TCRbeta library with unique molecular identifiers. TCRdb reprocessed the PCR reads via MiXCR and lists one record per CDR3 protein. The sample includes about 610,000 distinct CDR3 sequences, 10% seen only once; the top ten take 4%.

This TCR was sampled from a human donor who donated a stem cell graft to a child with acute myeloid leukemia. The sample in question was PBMCs from the stem cell graft donor, obtained from the stem cell graft. The V call is TRBV20-1, the J call TRBJ2-2, with D uncertain. The CDR3 is CSAREENTGELFF. As DNA, the CDR3 is TGCAGTGCTAGAGAGGAGAACACCGGGGAGCTGTTTTTT.